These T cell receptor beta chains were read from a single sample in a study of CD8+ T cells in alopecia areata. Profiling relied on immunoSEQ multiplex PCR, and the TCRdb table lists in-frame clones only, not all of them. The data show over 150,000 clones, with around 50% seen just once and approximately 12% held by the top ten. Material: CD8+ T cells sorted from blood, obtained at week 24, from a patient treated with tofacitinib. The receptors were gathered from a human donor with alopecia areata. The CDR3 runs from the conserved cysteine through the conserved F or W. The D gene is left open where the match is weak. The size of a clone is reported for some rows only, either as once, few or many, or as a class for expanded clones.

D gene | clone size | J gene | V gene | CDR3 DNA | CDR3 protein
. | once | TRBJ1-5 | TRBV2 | TGTGCCAGTATAGGACGGGCAGATCAGCCCCAGCATTTT | CASIGRADQPQHF
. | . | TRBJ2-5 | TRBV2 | TGTGCCAGCAGAGACAGAGGCCAAGAGACCCAGTACTTC | CASRDRGQETQYF
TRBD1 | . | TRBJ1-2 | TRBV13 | TGTGCCAGCAGCTCCCTCCTTGTTGACAGGGGACGAGATGGCTACACCTTC | CASSSLLVDRGRDGYTF
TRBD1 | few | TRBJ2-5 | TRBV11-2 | TGTGCCAGCAGCTTAGCCTACAGGGGTGGAGAGACCCAGTACTTC | CASSLAYRGGETQYF
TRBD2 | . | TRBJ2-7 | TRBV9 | TGTGCCAGCAGCGTAGCTAGCGGGGTTTCCTACGAGCAGTACTTC | CASSVASGVSYEQYF
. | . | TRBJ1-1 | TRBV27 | TGTGCCAGCAGTGAAAGCCGGGCCAGGGTTTTCTTT | CASSESRARVFF
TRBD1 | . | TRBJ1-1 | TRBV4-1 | TGCGCCAGCAGCCAAGGGGCAGGGGGCACCGCTGAAGCTTTCTTT | CASSQGAGGTAEAFF
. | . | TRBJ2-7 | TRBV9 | TGTGCCAGCAGCGTCTTTGCGGACGGCGAGCAGTACTTC | CASSVFADGEQYF
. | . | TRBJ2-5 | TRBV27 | TGTGCCAGCTGGAAGGGGGACCTCCAAGAGACCCAGTACTTC | CASWKGDLQETQYF
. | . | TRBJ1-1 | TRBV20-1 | TGCAGTGCTCTACTGAACACTGAAGCTTTCTTT | CSALLNTEAFF
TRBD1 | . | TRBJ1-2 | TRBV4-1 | TGCGCCAGCAGCCAAGAGGCCCTGACAGGGTCGGGCTATGGCTACACCTTC | CASSQEALTGSGYGYTF
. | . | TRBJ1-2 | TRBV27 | TGTGCCAGCAGTTTCCGGGATAACTATGGCTACACCTTC | CASSFRDNYGYTF
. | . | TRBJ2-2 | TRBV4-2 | TGTGCCAGCAGCCAAGATTACAACAGGCCTTGGACCGGGGAGCTGTTTTTT | CASSQDYNRPWTGELFF
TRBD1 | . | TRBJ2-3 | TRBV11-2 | TGTGCCAGCAGCTTCACCGGGACAGACACAGATACGCAGTATTTT | CASSFTGTDTDTQYF
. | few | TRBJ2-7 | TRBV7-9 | TGTGCCAGCAGCTTGAACATAAACCCATACGAGCAGTACTTC | CASSLNINPYEQYF
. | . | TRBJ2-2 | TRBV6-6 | TGTGCCAGCAGATGGCGGACTAACACCGGGGAGCTGTTTTTT | CASRWRTNTGELFF
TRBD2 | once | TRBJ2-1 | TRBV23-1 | TGCGCCAGCAGGCTATTAGCGGGGGGGCGATTCCAACCGTTCTTC | CASRLLAGGRFQPFF
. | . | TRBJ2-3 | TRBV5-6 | TGTTCCTCGGCGTCCGGGCTAGGGACAGATACGCAGTATTTT | CSSASGLGTDTQYF
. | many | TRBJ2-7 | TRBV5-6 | TGTGCCAGCAGCTTGCAAGGGTTCTCCTACGAGCAGTACTTC | CASSLQGFSYEQYF
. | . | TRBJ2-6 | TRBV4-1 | TGCGCCAGCAGCCGCCCCCACACACAGGGGGCCAACGTCCTGACTTTC | CASSRPHTQGANVLTF
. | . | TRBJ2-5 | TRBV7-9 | TGTGCCAGCAGGGGTGGACAGCAAGAGACCCAGTACTTC | CASRGGQQETQYF
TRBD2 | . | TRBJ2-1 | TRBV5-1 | TGCGCCAGCAGCTTGGGGCTAGCGGGGGCGGACAATGAGCAGTTCTTC | CASSLGLAGADNEQFF
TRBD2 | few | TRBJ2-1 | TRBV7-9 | TGTGCCAGCAGCCTAGGGACTAGCGAGCGGATTGTCAATGAGCAGTTCTTC | CASSLGTSERIVNEQFF
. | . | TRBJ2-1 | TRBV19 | TGTGCCAGTAGTATAACGGCGGGTGACAATGAGCAGTTCTTC | CASSITAGDNEQFF
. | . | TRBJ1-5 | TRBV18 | TGTGCCAGCTCACCGGATCGGGAGGTCAATCAGCCCCAGCATTTT | CASSPDREVNQPQHF
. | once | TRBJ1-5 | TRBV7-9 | TGTGCCAGCAGCGCTGACAGGTCCAGCAATCAGCCCCAGCATTTT | CASSADRSSNQPQHF
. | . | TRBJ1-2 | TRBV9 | TGTGCCAGCAGACCCCAGGGGTATGGCTACACCTTC | CASRPQGYGYTF
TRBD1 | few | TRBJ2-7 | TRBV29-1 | TGCAGCGTGGGACAGGGGGCAGGTTACGAGCAGTACTTC | CSVGQGAGYEQYF
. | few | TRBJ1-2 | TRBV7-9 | TGTGCCAGCAGCTTAGCGGTGTCCGCCAACTATGGCTACACCTTC | CASSLAVSANYGYTF
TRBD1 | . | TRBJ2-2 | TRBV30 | TGTGCTATAGGGACAGGGGTACCCGGGGAGCTGTTTTTT | CAIGTGVPGELFF
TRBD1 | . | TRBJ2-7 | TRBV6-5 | TGTGCCAGCAGTCTTACCCGGACAGGGTGGGACGAGCAGTACTTC | CASSLTRTGWDEQYF
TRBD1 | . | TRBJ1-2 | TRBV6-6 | TGTGCCAGCAGTTCGCAGGGGGATGGGGGCTACACCTTC | CASSSQGDGGYTF
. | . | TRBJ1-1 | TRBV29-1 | TGCAGCGTTGCCCCGGGGGACATGAACACTGAAGCTTTCTTT | CSVAPGDMNTEAFF
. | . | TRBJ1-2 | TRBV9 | TGTGCCAGCAGCGTAACAGGTGCAAACTATGGCTACACCTTC | CASSVTGANYGYTF
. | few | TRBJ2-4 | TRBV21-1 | TGTGCCAGCAGCAAAGGTCAGGGTAAAGCCAAAAACATTCAGTACTTC | CASSKGQGKAKNIQYF
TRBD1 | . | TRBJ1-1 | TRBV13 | TGTGCCAGCAGCTTGCCAGGGGGCGTCGACACTGAAGCTTTCTTT | CASSLPGGVDTEAFF
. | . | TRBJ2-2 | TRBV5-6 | TGTGCCAGCAGCTCCGTTGGGGGAGGAAAGGGGCCCGGGGAGCTGTTTTTT | CASSSVGGGKGPGELFF
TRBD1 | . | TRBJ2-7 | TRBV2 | TGTGCCAGCAGTTGGGGGACAGGGCGCTCCTACGAGCAGTACTTC | CASSWGTGRSYEQYF
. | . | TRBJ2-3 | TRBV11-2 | TGTGCCAGCAGCTTAATTCATGGCGATACGCAGTATTTT | CASSLIHGDTQYF
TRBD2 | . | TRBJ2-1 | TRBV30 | TGTGCCTGGACTAGCGGGGCTACCTACAATGAGCAGTTCTTC | CAWTSGATYNEQFF
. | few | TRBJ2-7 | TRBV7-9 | TGTGCCAGCAGCCCTGGCTCTGGCGAGCAGTACTTC | CASSPGSGEQYF
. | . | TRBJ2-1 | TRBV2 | TGTGCCAGCAGTCCGGACAGCGACAATGAGCAGTTCTTC | CASSPDSDNEQFF
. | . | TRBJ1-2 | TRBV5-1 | TGCGCCAGCGGATGGCCTGTTAAGGTAGTTCGGCGAAGCGTCATACGAGACAGATACTATGGCTACACCTTC | CASGWPVKVVRRSVIRDRYYGYTF
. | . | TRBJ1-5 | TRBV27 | TGTGCCAGCAGTTTATCCTTGAATAATCAGCCCCAGCATTTT | CASSLSLNNQPQHF
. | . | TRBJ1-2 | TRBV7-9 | TGTGCCAGCCGAGGGCAAGGAGACTATGGCTACACCTTC | CASRGQGDYGYTF
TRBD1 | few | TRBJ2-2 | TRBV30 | TGTGCCTGGATCACTTTTCGACAGGGGCTGAACACCGGGGAGCTGTTTTTT | CAWITFRQGLNTGELFF
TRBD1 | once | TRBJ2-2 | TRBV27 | TGTGCCAGCAGTCAAAGACAGGGCTCGAACACCGGGGAGCTGTTTTTT | CASSQRQGSNTGELFF
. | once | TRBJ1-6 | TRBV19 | TGTGCCAGTAGTATTGGGGATTCACCCCTCCACTTT | CASSIGDSPLHF
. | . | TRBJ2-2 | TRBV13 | TGTGCCAGCAGCTTAGGTGGCGGGGAGCTGTTTTTT | CASSLGGGELFF
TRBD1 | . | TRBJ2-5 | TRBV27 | TGTGCCAGCAGTTCCGGCTCAGGGGGATCAGAGACCCAGTACTTC | CASSSGSGGSETQYF
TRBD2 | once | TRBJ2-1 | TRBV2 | TGTGCCATCACGGGACTAGCGGGGGGGTACAATGAGCAGTTCTTC | CAITGLAGGYNEQFF
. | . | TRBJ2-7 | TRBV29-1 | TGCAGCGTTGAAGACAGTTACGAGCAGTACTTC | CSVEDSYEQYF
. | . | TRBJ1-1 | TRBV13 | TGTGCCAGCGGGGGGGCCGTGAACACTGAAGCTTTCTTT | CASGGAVNTEAFF
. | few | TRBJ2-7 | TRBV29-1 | TGCAGCGTTTTATCCGGGTCGGATCAGCAGTACTTC | CSVLSGSDQQYF